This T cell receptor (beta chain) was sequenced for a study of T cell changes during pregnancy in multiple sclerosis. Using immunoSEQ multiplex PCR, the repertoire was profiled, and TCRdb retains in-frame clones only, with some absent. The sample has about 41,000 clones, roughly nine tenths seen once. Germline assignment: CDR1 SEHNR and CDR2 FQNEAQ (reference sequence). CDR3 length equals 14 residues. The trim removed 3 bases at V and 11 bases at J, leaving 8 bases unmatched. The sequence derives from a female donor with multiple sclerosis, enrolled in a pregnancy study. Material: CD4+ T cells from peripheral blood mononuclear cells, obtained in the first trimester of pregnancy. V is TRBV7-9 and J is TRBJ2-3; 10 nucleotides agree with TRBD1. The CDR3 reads CASSFGQGDPRQYF. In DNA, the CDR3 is TGTGCCAGCAGCTTTGGACAGGGGGACCCCAGGCAGTATTTT.